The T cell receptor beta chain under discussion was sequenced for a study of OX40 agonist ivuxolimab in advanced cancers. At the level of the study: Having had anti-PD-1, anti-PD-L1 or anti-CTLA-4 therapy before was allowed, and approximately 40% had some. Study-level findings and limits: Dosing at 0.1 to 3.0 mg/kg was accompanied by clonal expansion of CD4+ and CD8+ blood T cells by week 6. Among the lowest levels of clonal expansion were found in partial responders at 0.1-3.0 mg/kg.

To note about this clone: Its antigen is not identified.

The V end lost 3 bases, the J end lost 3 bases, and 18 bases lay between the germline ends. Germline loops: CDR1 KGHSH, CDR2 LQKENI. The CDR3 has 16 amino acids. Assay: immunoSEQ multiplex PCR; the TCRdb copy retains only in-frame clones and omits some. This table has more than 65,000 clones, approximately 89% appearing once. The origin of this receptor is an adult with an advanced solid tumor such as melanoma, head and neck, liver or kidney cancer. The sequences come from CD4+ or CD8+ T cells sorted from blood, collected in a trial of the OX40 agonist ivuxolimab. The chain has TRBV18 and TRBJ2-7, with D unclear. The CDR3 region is CASSPPPGIRNYEQYF. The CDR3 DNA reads TGTGCCAGCTCACCCCCCCCAGGAATTCGGAACTACGAGCAGTACTTC.